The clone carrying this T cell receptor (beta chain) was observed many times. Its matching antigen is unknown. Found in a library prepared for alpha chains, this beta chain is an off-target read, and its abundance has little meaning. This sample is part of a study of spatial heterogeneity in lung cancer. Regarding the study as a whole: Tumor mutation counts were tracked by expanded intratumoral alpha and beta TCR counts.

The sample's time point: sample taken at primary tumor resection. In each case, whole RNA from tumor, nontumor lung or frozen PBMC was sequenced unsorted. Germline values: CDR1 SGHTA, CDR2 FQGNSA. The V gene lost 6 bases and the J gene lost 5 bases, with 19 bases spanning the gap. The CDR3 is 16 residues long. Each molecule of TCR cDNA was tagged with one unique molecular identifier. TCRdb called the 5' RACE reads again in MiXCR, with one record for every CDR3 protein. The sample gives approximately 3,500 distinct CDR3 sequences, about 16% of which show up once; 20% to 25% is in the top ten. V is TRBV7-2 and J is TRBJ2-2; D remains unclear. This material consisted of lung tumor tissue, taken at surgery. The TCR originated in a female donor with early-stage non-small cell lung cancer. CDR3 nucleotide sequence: TGTGCCAGCAGAACTTATACCTCCGACGGTACCGGGGAGCTGTTTTTT. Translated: CASRTYTSDGTGELFF.